The clone carrying this TCR beta chain was found many times. Its antigen is as yet unknown. TCRdb redid the calling of the 5' RACE reads with MiXCR, one entry per CDR3 protein. Here the sample spans about 48,000 distinct CDR3 sequences, approximately 5% being singletons. Trimming pared 6 bases from V and 3 bases from J, leaving 14 bases between. Germline values: CDR1 MNHNY, CDR2 SVGAGI (reference sequence). The CDR3 has 15 amino acids. The data stem from a study of spatial heterogeneity in lung cancer. Study conclusions and caveats: Tumor TCRs that were ubiquitous and expanded showed up in blood more at resection than follow-up.

The time point here: sample taken at primary tumor resection. Whole RNA from tumor, nontumor lung or frozen PBMC was sequenced unsorted. The clonotype was recovered from a male donor with early-stage non-small cell lung cancer. The specimen was PBMCs, collected at surgery. This chain connects TRBV6-6 to TRBJ1-4, with a weak D call TRBD1 (6 bases). The CDR3 DNA follows: TGTGCCAGCAGCCGCGACAGGCCGGCTAATGAAAAACTGTTTTTT. Translated, it gives CASSRDRPANEKLFF.